This T cell receptor beta chain was observed in a study of T cells after yellow fever vaccination. TCRdb ran MiXCR on the 5' RACE reads and lists one entry per CDR3 protein. This table has roughly 170,000 distinct CDR3 sequences, 9.3% appearing once. This clonotype was seen only a few times. Trimming removed 0 bases at V and 4 bases at J, with 13 bases between. CDR3 length equals 15 residues. Germline V gene lookup returns CDR1 DFQATT and CDR2 SNEGSKA (reference sequence). V gene TRBV20-1 combines with J gene TRBJ1-3, with D possibly TRBD1 on 5 matching bases. The starting material was CD8+ T cells sorted from PBMCs, obtained 45 days after the yellow fever booster vaccination. The sequence came from a young man who received the YFV17D yellow fever vaccine. CDR3 loop: CSARDILQDGNTIYF. The CDR3 DNA reads TGCAGTGCTAGAGACATCTTACAGGACGGAAACACCATATATTTT.